This T cell receptor (beta chain) is drawn from a study of cytomegalovirus exposure and HLA in healthy donors. About this clone: Its cognate antigen is unknown.

Both 60 Vbeta primers and 13 Jbeta primers went into the PCR. Profiled with immunoSEQ multiplex PCR; TCRdb holds only in-frame clones, not every one. The repertoire holds some 100,000 clones, with around three quarters as singletons. Trimming shortened V by 6 bases and J by 1 base, and 15 bases separated the two germline ends. This CDR3 contains 15 residues. Germline CDR1 is MNHEY and CDR2 is SVGAGI. Study-wide findings and caveats: A later analysis found TCR association rates differed by HLA locus, highest for DRB1 and lowest for HLA-C. The only immune exposure information that was available was CMV serostatus. From TCR beta sequences, most subjects' HLA-A and HLA-B alleles were reportedly predicted accurately.

This clonotype was sampled from a woman aged 45-60 years in good health and CMV-seropositive. The rearrangement uses TRBV6-5 and TRBJ1-1, with D tentatively TRBD1 (6 bases). Sequencing input: PBMCs. Here the CDR3 DNA reads TGTGCCAGCAGCGACCCAGGGGACCCGAACACTGAAGCTTTCTTT. Protein sequence: CASSDPGDPNTEAFF.